The source of this TCR beta chain is a study of cytomegalovirus exposure and HLA in healthy donors. Regarding the study as a whole: In vitro, a few CMV-associated chains proved specific for CMV antigens. According to the study, approximately 150 TCR beta chains were cytomegalovirus-associated.

In germline, CDR1 is SSHAT, CDR2 FNYEAQ (reference sequence). V lost 0 bases to trimming and J lost 4 bases, with 11 bases between them. This CDR3 contains 15 residues. The PCR contained 60 Vbeta and 13 Jbeta primers. The assay was immunoSEQ multiplex PCR, and TCRdb's table has in-frame clones only and misses some. The sample records fewer than 200,000 clones, approximately 70% being singletons. Details on this clone: Antigen unknown.

The sequence came from a woman aged 30 to 39 in good health and CMV-seronegative. The chain is built from TRBV7-7 and TRBJ2-3; D possibly corresponds to TRBD2 (7 bases). Sample: PBMCs. CDR3 sequence reads: CASSLAGGPADTQYF. The CDR3 DNA is TGTGCCAGCAGCTTAGCGGGGGGGCCCGCAGATACGCAGTATTTT.